The 17 T cell receptor beta chains below come from one sample, sequenced in a study of T cell changes during pregnancy in multiple sclerosis. Assay: immunoSEQ multiplex PCR; the TCRdb copy retains only in-frame clones and omits some. The repertoire consists of just under 95,000 clones, with roughly 92% occurring once and the leading ten covering around 2.5%. The sample was peripheral blood, taken in the first trimester of pregnancy. All receptors come from a female donor with multiple sclerosis, enrolled in a pregnancy study.

This chain uses TRBV30 with TRBJ2-3; D is perhaps TRBD2 (5 bases). The ends were cut back, 0 bases at V and 2 bases at J, with 15 bases in the middle. Germline-derived CDR1 and CDR2 are GTSNPN and SVGIG (reference sequence). The CDR3 runs 16 residues. This CDR3 is CAWSVRWWESTDTQYF. CDR3 bases: TGTGCCTGGAGTGTACGATGGTGGGAGTCCACAGATACGCAGTATTTT.

The rearrangement uses TRBV6-5 and TRBJ2-2; D is unresolved. The CDR3 consists of 16 residues. Trimming took 0 bases from V and 4 from J, leaving 12 bases between them. Germline CDR1 reads MNHEY; CDR2 reads SVGAGI. The CDR3 here is CASSYSLLRFTGELFF. The CDR3 nucleotides read TGTGCCAGCAGTTACTCTCTGCTACGGTTCACCGGGGAGCTGTTTTTT.

The chain has TRBV4-2 and TRBJ1-2; 7 nucleotides agree with TRBD1. The CDR3 totals 16 residues. The V and J ends lost 0 bases and 0 bases, in that order; junction bases with no gene match: 4. Per germline, CDR1 LGHNA and CDR2 YNFKEQ. The CDR3 sequence: CASSQEPDRPNYGYTF. The CDR3 DNA reads as TGTGCCAGCAGCCAAGAACCGGACAGGCCTAACTATGGCTACACCTTC.

The gene calls are TRBV9 and TRBJ2-6; TRBD2 matches at 9 bases. Germline-derived CDR1 and CDR2 are SGDLS and YYNGEE. V was pared by 2 bases and J by 0 bases, with 3 bases of the junction left unmatched. CDR3 length: 17 residues. CDR3: CASSVNSGGSGANVLTF. In DNA, the CDR3 is TGTGCCAGCAGCGTGAATAGCGGGGGCTCTGGGGCCAACGTCCTGACTTTC. Together with reference TRBV9 and TRBJ2-6, the CDR3 gives the full variable domain: DSGVTQTPKHLITATGQRVTLRCSPRSGDLSVYWYQQSLDQGLQFLIQYYNGEERAKGNILERFSAQQFPDLHSELNLSSLELGDSALYFCASSVNSGGSGANVLTFGAGSRLTVL.

The V call is TRBV10-3, the J call TRBJ1-4; no clear D gene. Germline V gene lookup returns CDR1 ENHRY and CDR2 SYGVKD. CDR3 length: 16 amino acids. Trimming left V 6 bases short and J 1 base short, with 15 bases between. The DNA of the CDR3 is TGTGCCATCAGCGCCGGCCGGCGGGGAACTAATGAAAAACTGTTTTTT. This translates into CAISAGRRGTNEKLFF.

This clone has a single count. The rearrangement uses TRBV28 and TRBJ1-2; perhaps TRBD1 as D (5 bases). Trimming left V 5 bases short and J 4 bases short, with 14 bases between. Germline loops: CDR1 MDHEN, CDR2 SYDVKM. CDR3 length: 14 residues. The DNA for the CDR3 is TGTGCCAGCAGTCAAGGACCCGGGGGCTATGGCTACACCTTC. It yields the protein CASSQGPGGYGYTF.

In the case of this clone: Other DNA variants within this sample encode the same CDR3. This chain joins TRBV7-6 and TRBJ2-1; 8 bases align to TRBD2. V gave up 1 base and J gave up 1 base; unmatched junction bases: 6. This CDR3 has 17 residues. Germline CDR1 SGHVS, CDR2 FNYEAQ. The CDR3 DNA reads as TGTGCCAGCAGCTTAGTCTCGGGAGGGAGGTCCTACAATGAGCAGTTCTTC. It specifies CASSLVSGGRSYNEQFF.

Only a few counts were recorded for this clone. CDR3 region: CAISESVTEIYNEQFF. The CDR3 nucleotides are TGTGCCATCAGTGAGTCAGTGACGGAGATCTACAATGAGCAGTTCTTC. The chain employs TRBV10-3 and TRBJ2-1, with D hard to call. This CDR3 comprises 16 residues. The V end lost 0 bases, the J end lost 3 bases, and 12 bases lay between the germline ends. CDR1 and CDR2 from the germline V gene are ENHRY and SYGVKD.

J is TRBJ1-1 and V is TRBV25-1; D gene uncertain. Per the germline V gene, CDR1 is MGHDK and CDR2 is SYGVNS. V was cut by 2 bases and J by 1 base, with 5 bases left in between. The CDR3 has 13 amino acids. The chain's CDR3 is CASSEQENTEAFF. In DNA form, the CDR3 reads TGTGCCAGCAGTGAACAGGAGAACACTGAAGCTTTCTTT. Full variable domain (remainder filled in from reference TRBV25-1 and TRBJ1-1): EADIYQTPRYLVIGTGKKITLECSQTMGHDKMYWYQQDPGMELHLIHYSYGVNSTEKGDLSSESTVSRIRTEHFPLTLESARPSHTSQYLCASSEQENTEAFFGQGTRLTVV.

The sample holds one count of this clone. The chain employs TRBV19 and TRBJ1-3; 9 nucleotides align to TRBD1. Germline CDR1 and CDR2: LNHDA and SQIVND (reference sequence). V was pared by 3 bases and J by 5 bases, with 2 bases of the junction left unmatched. The CDR3 sequence is 14 residues long. The CDR3 loop is CASSIGQGRNTIYF. CDR3 coding DNA: TGTGCCAGTAGTATCGGACAGGGGCGAAACACCATATATTTT.

The rearrangement uses TRBV2 and TRBJ1-4; 7 bases are shared with TRBD1. This CDR3 comprises 16 residues. Germline loops: CDR1 SNHLY, CDR2 FYNNEI. V lost 6 bases, J lost 4 bases, and 11 bases stayed unmatched. The CDR3 bases are TGTGCCAGCAGATCACATGTTGGGACAGTTAATGAAAAACTGTTTTTT. Encoded protein: CASRSHVGTVNEKLFF.

On this clone itself: A read error may account for a junction end that differs from germline. The V call is TRBV5-1, the J call TRBJ2-7; 12 positions match TRBD2. CDR3 length equals 15 residues. CDR1 SGHRS and CDR2 YFSETQ come from the germline V gene. The CDR3 DNA reads TGCGCCAGCAGCCCGACTAGCGGGAGATCGGGAGAGCAGCACTTC. Its translation is CASSPTSGRSGEQHF.

The V call is TRBV7-2, the J call TRBJ2-3; D is unclear. In germline, CDR1 is SGHTA, CDR2 FQGNSA. V lost 3 bases and J 4 bases, leaving 11 bases between the germline ends. This CDR3 is 14 amino acids long. Written as DNA, the CDR3 is TGTGCCAGCAGCTTCGTAGCTTTCCCAGATACGCAGTATTTT. This sequence encodes CASSFVAFPDTQYF.

This chain links TRBV19 with TRBJ2-7; D perhaps matches TRBD1 (6 bases). The CDR3 runs 15 residues. The germline gives CDR1 LNHDA, CDR2 SQIVND (reference sequence). Trimming stripped 6 bases from V and 9 bases from J, with 24 bases between. The CDR3 sequence: CASRPQGRGGERQYF. Here the CDR3 DNA reads TGTGCCAGTAGACCACAGGGCAGAGGGGGAGAACGGCAGTACTTC.

The chain combines TRBV6-6 with TRBJ2-5, with TRBD2 matching over 11 bases. CDR3 length: 16 residues. After removal of 2 bases from V and 2 bases from J, the junction contained 4 bases not matched to a gene. The V gene's germline CDR1 is MNHNY and CDR2 SVGAGI (reference sequence). The CDR3 DNA reads as TGTGCCAGCAGTTACATATTAGCGGGAGGGCAAGAGACCCAGTACTTC. It encodes CASSYILAGGQETQYF.

The chain employs TRBV7-2 and TRBJ2-7, with 7 bases lining up with TRBD2. Germline lookup yields CDR1 SGHTA and CDR2 FQGNSA. CDR3 length: 16 residues. The J segment lost 0 bases and the V segment lost 1 base, leaving 6 bases of the junction unmatched. The CDR3: CASSLVGGGNSYEQYF. CDR3 DNA sequence: TGTGCCAGCAGCTTAGTTGGGGGAGGGAACTCCTACGAGCAGTACTTC.

V and J are TRBV15 and TRBJ2-1; TRBD2 matches at 10 bases. The CDR3 loop spans 15 amino acids. J was trimmed by 5 bases and V by 5 bases; bases with no gene match: 6. Germline V gene sequence: CDR1 LNHNV, CDR2 YYDKDF (reference sequence). CDR3 loop: CATSVRTSGNNEQFF. The CDR3 bases are TGTGCCACCAGCGTAAGGACTAGCGGCAACAATGAGCAGTTCTTC.